This TCR beta chain is drawn from a study of T-cell reconstitution after alpha-beta-depleted transplantation in children. Findings and limits, study-wide: Newly produced T cells mostly provided counts and TCRbeta diversity after one year, as hyperexpanded clones declined. Reportedly, alpha-beta T cells present about two months post-transplant originated from several hundred expanded clones of graft origin. Recipient T cells and thymic progenitors that survived gave rise to the high TCRbeta diversity observed at day 60 in some patients.

It was with unique molecular identifiers that the TCRbeta library was prepared. TCRdb passed the PCR reads through MiXCR, listing each CDR3 protein once. Of around 420,000 distinct CDR3 sequences in the sample, around 16% were seen once. CDR3 size: 17 residues. Germline V gene sequence: CDR1 LGHNA, CDR2 YSLEER. The V gene lost 1 base and the J gene lost 5 bases, with 18 bases spanning the gap. This clonotype has just a few counts. Its matching antigen is unknown. The clonotype originates from a boy under two years old who had a stem cell transplant for Wiskott-Aldrich syndrome, so the T cells may come from the graft donor. Source: PBMCs, mostly from graft donor cells, taken 360 days after TCRalphabeta/CD19-depleted stem cell transplant. The chain links TRBV4-3 to TRBJ2-1, with no clear D. CDR3 sequence reads: CASSQALAGFRDNEQFF. CDR3 sequence (DNA): TGCGCCAGCAGCCAAGCCCTGGCTGGGTTTAGAGACAATGAGCAGTTCTTC.